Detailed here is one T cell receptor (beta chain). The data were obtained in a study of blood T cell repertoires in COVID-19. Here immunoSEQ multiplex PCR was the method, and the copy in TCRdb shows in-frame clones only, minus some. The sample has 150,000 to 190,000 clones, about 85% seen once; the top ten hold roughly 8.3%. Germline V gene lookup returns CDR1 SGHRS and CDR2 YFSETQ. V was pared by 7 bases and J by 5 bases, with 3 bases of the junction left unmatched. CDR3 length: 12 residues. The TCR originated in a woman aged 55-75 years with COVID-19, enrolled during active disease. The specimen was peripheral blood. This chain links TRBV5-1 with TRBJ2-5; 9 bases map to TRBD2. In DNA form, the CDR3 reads TGCGCCAGCGCAACTAGCGGGGAGACCCAGTACTTC. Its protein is CASATSGETQYF.